The 12 T cell receptor beta chains reported below all come from one sample, sequenced in a study of early T cells in non-severe SARS-CoV-2 infection. Each CDR3 protein gets one entry after TCRdb re-called the 5' RACE reads with MiXCR. The data contain 20,000 to 25,000 distinct CDR3 sequences, roughly 4% of them seen just once; the ten biggest clones take up roughly 1.5%. What was sequenced was whole blood. The receptors derive from an adult who was a healthcare worker with PCR-confirmed SARS-CoV-2 infection or an uninfected control (not recorded which).

This clonotype was counted ten times or more. The chain has TRBV12-3 or TRBV12-4 and TRBJ2-1, with TRBD2 matching over 13 bases. This CDR3 spans 15 amino acids. With 6 bases clipped from V and 6 bases from J, the junction kept 5 bases outside the gene matches. CDR3 residues: CASSRTSGGANEQFF. Here the CDR3 DNA reads TGTGCCAGCAGCCGGACTAGCGGGGGTGCCAATGAGCAGTTCTTC.

This clonotype is labeled medium-sized. The gene calls are TRBV6-5 and TRBJ1-1, with D possibly TRBD1 on 6 matching bases. The germline V and J ends were trimmed by 8 bases and 5 bases, with 15 bases remaining between them. This CDR3 is 13 amino acids long. From germline, CDR1 is MNHEY and CDR2 SVGAGI. The CDR3 coding sequence is TGTGCCAGCGAAGCCGAAGGGGGGACTGAAGCTTTCTTT. Protein product: CASEAEGGTEAFF.

This clonotype was observed many times. CDR3 in DNA: TGCAGTGCTACCCCCATAGCGGGGGGGCGGGTATCCACAGATACGCAGTATTTT. Encoded protein: CSATPIAGGRVSTDTQYF. This chain uses TRBV20-1 with TRBJ2-3; 11 bases are shared with TRBD2. The CDR3 covers 18 residues. Per the germline V gene, CDR1 is DFQATT and CDR2 is SNEGSKA (reference sequence). The trim removed 4 bases at V and 2 bases at J, leaving 14 bases unmatched.

This clonotype was observed at least ten times. The rearrangement links TRBV19 to TRBJ2-5, with D perhaps TRBD1 (6 bases). Per germline, CDR1 LNHDA and CDR2 SQIVND (reference sequence). V lost 3 bases, J lost 0 bases, and 17 bases lay in between. The length of the CDR3 is 17 residues. In DNA form, the CDR3 reads TGTGCCAGTAGTATTGGGCGACAGGCCTTTTACCAAGAGACCCAGTACTTC. It is translated as CASSIGRQAFYQETQYF.

The sample holds many counts of this clonotype. The chain combines TRBV6-1 with TRBJ2-1, with 9 positions matching TRBD2. The V gene's germline CDR1 is MNHNS and CDR2 SASEGT. The CDR3 contains 15 residues. Trimming removed 3 bases from V and 4 bases from J; junction bases left unmatched: 4. Here the CDR3 reads CASSDEAGGYNEQFF. Written as DNA, the CDR3 is TGTGCCAGCAGTGATGAAGCGGGGGGATACAATGAGCAGTTCTTC.

This clonotype has just a few counts. J is TRBJ1-4 and V is TRBV20-1; no firm D call. The V end was cut by 2 bases, the J end by 7 bases, with 8 bases between. From germline, CDR1 is DFQATT and CDR2 SNEGSKA (reference sequence). This CDR3 is 12 amino acids long. The CDR3 loop is CSARPDGEKLFF. CDR3 DNA sequence: TGCAGTGCTAGACCGGATGGTGAAAAACTGTTTTTT.

This clonotype was recorded at least ten times. J is TRBJ2-3 and V is TRBV7-3, with 9 nucleotides matching TRBD1. This CDR3 has 18 amino acids. The germline gives CDR1 SGHTA, CDR2 FQGTGA. The trim removed 2 bases at V and 2 bases at J, leaving 11 bases unmatched. The CDR3 here is CASSLDGTGTPYTDTQYF. The CDR3 DNA reads as TGTGCCAGCAGCTTAGATGGGACAGGGACACCCTACACAGATACGCAGTATTTT.

This clonotype was recorded at least ten times. The chain joins TRBV9 to TRBJ2-2, with D perhaps TRBD1 (6 bases). Germline V lookup: CDR1 SGDLS, CDR2 YYNGEE. The CDR3 covers 16 residues. The V gene lost 3 bases and the J gene lost 0 bases, with 12 bases spanning the gap. The CDR3, as DNA: TGTGCCAGCAGCGCGCGTACAGGGACGAACACCGGGGAGCTGTTTTTT. Translation gives CASSARTGTNTGELFF.

This clonotype is labeled medium-sized. The genes are TRBV12-3 or TRBV12-4 and TRBJ2-2; no clear D. V was trimmed by 4 bases and J by 7 bases, leaving 7 bases between them. The CDR3 runs 12 residues. DNA for the CDR3: TGTGCCAGCAGTTCCTCGTACGGGGAGCTGTTTTTT. Protein: CASSSSYGELFF.

This clonotype was picked up a small number of times. This sequence joins TRBV7-8 and TRBJ1-5, with D uncertain. The V and J ends lost 0 bases and 4 bases respectively, with 7 bases between them. The CDR3 is 14 residues long. Looked up from germline, CDR1 is SGHVS and CDR2 is FQNEAQ. The CDR3 DNA is TGTGCCAGCAGCTTAGCTGGGAGGAATCAGCCCCAGCATTTT. Residues: CASSLAGRNQPQHF. Variable domain in full (rest from reference TRBV7-8 and TRBJ1-5): GAGVSQSPRYKVAKRGQDVALRCDPISGHVSLFWYQQALGQGPEFLTYFQNEAQLDKSGLPSDRFFAERPEGSVSTLKIQRTQQEDSAVYLCASSLAGRNQPQHFGDGTRLSIL.

This clonotype was picked up many times. The rearrangement links TRBV5-6 to TRBJ2-1, with TRBD2 identical over 9 bases. V was pared by 0 bases and J by 5 bases, with 6 bases of the junction left unmatched. The CDR3 spans 16 residues. Germline V gives CDR1 SGHDT, CDR2 YYEEEE. The CDR3 DNA is TGTGCCAGCAGCTTGGATTGGTCTAGCGGGGACAATGAGCAGTTCTTC. Its protein is CASSLDWSSGDNEQFF.

By sample fraction, this clonotype is medium-sized. This sequence joins TRBV6-5 and TRBJ2-3; D gene unclear. V was pared by 3 bases and J by 4 bases, with 11 bases between. The CDR3 extends over 14 amino acids. Looked up from germline, CDR1 is MNHEY and CDR2 is SVGAGI. In DNA, the CDR3 is TGTGCCAGCAGTTATGATAGGTTACCAGATACGCAGTATTTT. This sequence encodes CASSYDRLPDTQYF.